This T cell receptor beta chain was sequenced during a study of blood T cell repertoires in COVID-19. As processed by the authors: Reference gene primer amplification gave nucleated cell count estimates. Clones were sequenced by immunoSEQ multiplex PCR, and TCRdb holds only the in-frame ones, with some missing. The V and J calls and the clone size are those of that table, but D and trimming were determined from the DNA. The repertoire holds about 87,000 clones, with roughly 75% as singletons. Sequencing input: peripheral blood. This sequence was found in a woman aged 45-59 years with acute or convalescent COVID-19.

The CDR3: CASRVGGTISSTDTQYF. The CDR3, as DNA: TGTGCCAGCAGGGTGGGGGGGACTATCTCTAGCACAGATACGCAGTATTTT. The rearrangement links TRBV2 to TRBJ2-3, with 7 bases lining up with TRBD2. Per the germline V gene, CDR1 is SNHLY and CDR2 is FYNNEI. V dropped 6 bases and J dropped 0; count of bases not matched to a gene: 12. The CDR3 is made up of 17 amino acids.